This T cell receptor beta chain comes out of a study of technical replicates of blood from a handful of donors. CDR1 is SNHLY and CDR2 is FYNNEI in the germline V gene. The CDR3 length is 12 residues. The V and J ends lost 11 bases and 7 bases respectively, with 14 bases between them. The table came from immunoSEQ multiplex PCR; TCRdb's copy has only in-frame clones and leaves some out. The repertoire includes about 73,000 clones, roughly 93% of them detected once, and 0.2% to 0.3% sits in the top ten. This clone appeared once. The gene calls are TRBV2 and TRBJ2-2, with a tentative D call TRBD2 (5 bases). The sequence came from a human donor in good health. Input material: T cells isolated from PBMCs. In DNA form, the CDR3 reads TGTGCCCTCGGGGAGTCGGACGGGGAGCTGTTTTTT. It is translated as CALGESDGELFF.